This T cell receptor beta chain appears in the sequencing data of a study of T cells after yellow fever vaccination. The CDR3 sequence is 14 residues long. Germline CDR1 MDHEN, CDR2 SYDVKM. V lost 5 bases and J lost 7, with 17 bases in between. Making TCR cDNA involved 5'RACE template switching, which added UMIs and a universal primer site. TCRdb independently ran MiXCR on the 5' RACE reads; one entry per CDR3 protein. The sample records hundreds of thousands of distinct CDR3 sequences, roughly an eighth being singletons. Findings of the study overall: Relatively few clonotypes were ones that appeared in both CD4 and CD8 compartments. Contaminating bulk clonotypes could be abundant in FACS-sorted repertoires. The secondary response peaked faster, at day 5 versus 15, but was weaker.

As to this clonotype: The antigen is not known.

The chain couples TRBV28 to TRBJ2-5; D may be TRBD1 (6 bases). This receptor was taken from a man in his late teens or twenties who received the YFV17D yellow fever vaccine. The sample consisted of CD4+ T cells sorted from PBMCs, taken 15 days after the yellow fever booster vaccination. The CDR3 protein is CASSPRASRGTQYF. The CDR3 nucleotides read TGTGCCAGCAGTCCGAGGGCAAGCAGGGGGACCCAGTACTTC. The variable domain in full, with the rest retrieved from reference TRBV28 and TRBJ2-5, is DVKVTQSSRYLVKRTGEKVFLECVQDMDHENMFWYRQDPGLGLRLIYFSYDVKMKEKGDIPEGYSVSREKKERFSLILESASTNQTSMYLCASSPRASRGTQYFGPGTRLLVL.